This T cell receptor (beta chain) is drawn from a study of blood T cell repertoires in COVID-19. The CDR3 is 14 residues long. V gave up 0 bases and J gave up 5 bases, with 9 bases separating them. Germline-derived CDR1 and CDR2 are SGHNT and YYREEE (reference sequence). The repertoire was sequenced with immunoSEQ multiplex PCR; TCRdb's copy has only in-frame clones and lacks some. Of about 140,000 clones listed, about 81% are singletons. This chain uses TRBV5-4 with TRBJ1-5; D is perhaps TRBD1 (5 bases). Input material: peripheral blood. The source of this sequence is an elderly woman with acute or convalescent COVID-19. The CDR3 region is CASSLAPQDQPQHF. CDR3 nucleotide sequence: TGTGCCAGCAGCTTGGCCCCACAGGATCAGCCCCAGCATTTT.